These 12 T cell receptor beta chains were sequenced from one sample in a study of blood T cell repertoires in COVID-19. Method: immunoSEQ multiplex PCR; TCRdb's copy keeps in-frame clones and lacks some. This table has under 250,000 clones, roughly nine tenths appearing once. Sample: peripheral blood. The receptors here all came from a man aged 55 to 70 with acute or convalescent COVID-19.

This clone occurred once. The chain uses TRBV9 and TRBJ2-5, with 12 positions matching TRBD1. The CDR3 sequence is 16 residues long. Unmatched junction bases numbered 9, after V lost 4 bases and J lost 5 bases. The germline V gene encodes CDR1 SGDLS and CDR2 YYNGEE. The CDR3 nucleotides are TGTGCCAGCAGCCTCGCGGGACAGGGGGCTACGGAGACCCAGTACTTC. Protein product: CASSLAGQGATETQYF.

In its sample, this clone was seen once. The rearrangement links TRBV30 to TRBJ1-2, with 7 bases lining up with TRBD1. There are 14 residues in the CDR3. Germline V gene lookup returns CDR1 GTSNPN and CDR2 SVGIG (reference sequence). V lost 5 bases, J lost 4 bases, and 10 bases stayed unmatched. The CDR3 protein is CAWSRGQELYGYTF. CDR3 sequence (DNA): TGTGCCTGGTCCCGTGGACAGGAACTCTATGGCTACACCTTC.

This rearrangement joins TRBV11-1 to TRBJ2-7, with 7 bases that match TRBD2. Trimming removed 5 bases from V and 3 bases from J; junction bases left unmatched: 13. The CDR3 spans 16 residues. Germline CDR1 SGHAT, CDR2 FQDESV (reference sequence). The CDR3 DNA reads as TGTGCCAGCAGCCCCCCCGGTTTGCGGGAGTACTACGAGCAGTACTTC. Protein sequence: CASSPPGLREYYEQYF.

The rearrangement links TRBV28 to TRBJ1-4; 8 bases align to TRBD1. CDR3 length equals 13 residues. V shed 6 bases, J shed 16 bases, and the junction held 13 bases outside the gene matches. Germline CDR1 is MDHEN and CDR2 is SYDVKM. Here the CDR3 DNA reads TGTGCCAGCAGCCCGGACAGGGACAGAAGACAGTTTTTT. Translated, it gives CASSPDRDRRQFF.

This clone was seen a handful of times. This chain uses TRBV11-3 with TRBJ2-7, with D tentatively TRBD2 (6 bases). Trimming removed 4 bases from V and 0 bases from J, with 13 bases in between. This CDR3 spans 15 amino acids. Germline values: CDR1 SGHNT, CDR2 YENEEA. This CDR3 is CASSSAGLHSYEQYF. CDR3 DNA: TGTGCCAGCAGCTCCGCGGGACTCCACTCCTACGAGCAGTACTTC.

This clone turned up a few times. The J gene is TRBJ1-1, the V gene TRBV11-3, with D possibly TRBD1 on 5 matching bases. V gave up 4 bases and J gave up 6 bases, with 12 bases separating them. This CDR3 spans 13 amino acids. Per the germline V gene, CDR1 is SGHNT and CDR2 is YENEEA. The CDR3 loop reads CASSWPRQPEAFF. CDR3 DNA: TGTGCCAGCAGCTGGCCGCGACAGCCTGAAGCTTTCTTT.

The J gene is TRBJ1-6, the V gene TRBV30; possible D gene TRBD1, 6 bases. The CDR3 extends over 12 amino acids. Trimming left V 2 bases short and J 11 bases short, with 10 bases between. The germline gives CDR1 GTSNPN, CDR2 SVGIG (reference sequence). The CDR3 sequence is CAWSTGKTPLHF. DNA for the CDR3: TGTGCCTGGAGTACAGGGAAGACACCCCTCCACTTT.

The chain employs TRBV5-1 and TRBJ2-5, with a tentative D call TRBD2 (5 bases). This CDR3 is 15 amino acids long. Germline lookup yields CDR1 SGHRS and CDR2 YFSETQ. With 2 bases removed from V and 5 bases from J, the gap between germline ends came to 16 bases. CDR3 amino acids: CASSFREMIEETQYF. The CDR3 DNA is TGCGCCAGCAGCTTTAGGGAGATGATAGAGGAGACCCAGTACTTC.

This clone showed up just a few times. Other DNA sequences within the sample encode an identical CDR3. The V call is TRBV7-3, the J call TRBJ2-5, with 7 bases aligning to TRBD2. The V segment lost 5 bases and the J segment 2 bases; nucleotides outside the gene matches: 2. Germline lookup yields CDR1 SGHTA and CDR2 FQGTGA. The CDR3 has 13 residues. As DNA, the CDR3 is TGTGCCAGCAGCCTGGGGGGGCAAGAGACCCAGTACTTC. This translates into CASSLGGQETQYF.

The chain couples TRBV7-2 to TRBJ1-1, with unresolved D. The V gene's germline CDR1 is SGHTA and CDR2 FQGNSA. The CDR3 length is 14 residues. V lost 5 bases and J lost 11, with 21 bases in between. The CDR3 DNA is TGTGCCAGCAGCCTCATGGTCCGGACTTCAGAGGCTTTCTTT. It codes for CASSLMVRTSEAFF.

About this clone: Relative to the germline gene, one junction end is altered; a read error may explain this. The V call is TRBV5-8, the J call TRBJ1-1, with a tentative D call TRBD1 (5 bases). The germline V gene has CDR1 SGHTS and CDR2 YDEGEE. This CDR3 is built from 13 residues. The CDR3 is CASSLRRTFAVSF. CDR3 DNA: TGTGCCAGCAGCTTGCGCCGGACATTCGCAGTGAGCTTT.

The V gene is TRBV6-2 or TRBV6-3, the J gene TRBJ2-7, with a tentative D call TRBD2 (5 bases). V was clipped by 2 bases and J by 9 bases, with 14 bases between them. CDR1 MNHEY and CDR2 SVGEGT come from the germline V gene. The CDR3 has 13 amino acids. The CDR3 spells CASSYTDSTPQYF. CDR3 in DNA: TGTGCCAGCAGTTACACGGACTCGACACCGCAGTACTTC.